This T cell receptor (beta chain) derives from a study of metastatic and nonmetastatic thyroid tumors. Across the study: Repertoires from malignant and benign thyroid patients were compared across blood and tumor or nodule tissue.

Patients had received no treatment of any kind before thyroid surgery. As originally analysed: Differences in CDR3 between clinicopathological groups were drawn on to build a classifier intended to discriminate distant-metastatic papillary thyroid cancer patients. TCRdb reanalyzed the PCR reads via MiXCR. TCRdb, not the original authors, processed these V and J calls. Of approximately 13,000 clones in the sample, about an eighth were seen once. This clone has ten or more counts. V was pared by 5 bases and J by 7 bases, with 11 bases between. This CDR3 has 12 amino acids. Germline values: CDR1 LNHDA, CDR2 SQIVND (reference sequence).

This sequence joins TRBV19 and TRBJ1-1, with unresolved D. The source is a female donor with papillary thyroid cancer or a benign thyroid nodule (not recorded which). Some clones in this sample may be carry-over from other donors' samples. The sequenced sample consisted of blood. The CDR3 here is CASSSQLNEAFF. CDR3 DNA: TGTGCCAGTAGTTCTCAGCTTAATGAAGCTTTCTTT. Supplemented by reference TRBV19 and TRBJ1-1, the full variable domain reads DGGITQSPKYLFRKEGQNVTLSCEQNLNHDAMYWYRQDPGQGLRLIYYSQIVNDFQKGDIAEGYSVSREKKESFPLTVTSAQKNPTAFYLCASSSQLNEAFFGQGTRLTVV.